A single sample is the source of the 24 T cell receptor beta chains below, sequenced in a study of T-cell reconstitution after alpha-beta-depleted transplantation in children. Unique molecular identifiers featured in how the TCRbeta library was prepared. One entry per CDR3 protein, called by TCRdb with MiXCR from the PCR reads. Here the sample spans around 94,000 distinct CDR3 sequences, around 5.9% being singletons. The material sequenced was PBMCs, mostly from graft donor cells, taken 60 days after TCRalphabeta/CD19-depleted stem cell transplant. The receptors shown here come from a female patient between 2 and 15 years old who had a stem cell transplant for Fanconi anemia, so the T cells may come from the graft donor.

This clonotype was counted many times. V and J are TRBV5-1 and TRBJ2-1, with D maybe TRBD2 (5 bases). Deletions cut 2 bases from V and 1 base from J, with 13 bases between. Germline V gene lookup returns CDR1 SGHRS and CDR2 YFSETQ. The CDR3 length is 16 residues. CDR3 sequence (DNA): TGCGCCAGCAGCTTACAAGTCCCGGGGTCCTACAATGAGCAGTTCTTC. Amino acid sequence: CASSLQVPGSYNEQFF.

This clonotype occurred a few times. The DNA for the CDR3 is TGTGCCTGGGGAGGGACAGGGTTGCAGCAGGAGACCCAGTACTTC. It encodes CAWGGTGLQQETQYF. The rearrangement links TRBV30 to TRBJ2-5; 9 bases are shared with TRBD1. The CDR3 is 15 amino acids. Looked up from germline, CDR1 is GTSNPN and CDR2 is SVGIG (reference sequence). Trimming at V came to 5 bases and at J to 5 bases, leaving 12 bases not matched to a gene. The whole variable domain, filled in from reference TRBV30 and TRBJ2-5, reads SQTIHQWPATLVQPVGSPLSLECTVEGTSNPNLYWYRQAAGRGLQLLFYSVGIGQISSEVPQNLSASRPQDRQFILSSKKLLLSDSGFYLCAWGGTGLQQETQYFGPGTRLLVL.

This clonotype was picked up many times. The chain is built from TRBV20-1 and TRBJ2-2; no clear D gene. The CDR3 runs 15 residues. V lost 1 base and J lost 6, with 15 bases in between. The germline V gene has CDR1 DFQATT and CDR2 SNEGSKA (reference sequence). This chain's CDR3 is CSARASGMYAGELFF. The CDR3, as DNA: TGCAGTGCTAGAGCTTCCGGAATGTATGCCGGGGAGCTGTTTTTT.

This clonotype was counted a few times. The chain links TRBV2 to TRBJ2-3, with 8 bases identical to TRBD1. Losses at the gene ends were 5 bases for V and 2 bases for J; bases not matched to a gene: 12. Germline values: CDR1 SNHLY, CDR2 FYNNEI. The CDR3 totals 17 residues. CDR3 bases: TGTGCCAGCAGTAAAAGAATGACAGGGGTAACCACAGATACGCAGTATTTT. Translated, it gives CASSKRMTGVTTDTQYF.

This clonotype was observed a few times. The J gene is TRBJ2-3, the V gene TRBV6-5, with D possibly being TRBD1 (5 bases). CDR3 length: 15 amino acids. Between the trimmed V and J ends, which lost 3 bases and 3 bases, there was a span of 13 bases. CDR1 and CDR2 (germline): MNHEY, SVGAGI. This CDR3 is CASSYIQAHTDTQYF. The CDR3 DNA reads as TGTGCCAGCAGTTATATACAGGCCCATACAGATACGCAGTATTTT.

This sequence joins TRBV18 and TRBJ1-2; 8 bases match TRBD1. The germline gives CDR1 KGHSH, CDR2 LQKENI. Trimming took 2 bases from V and 4 from J; bases not matched to a gene: 6. This CDR3 has 15 amino acids. CDR3 DNA: TGTGCCAGCTCACCATCCACGGGACAGGTCTATGGCTACACCTTC. Translating gives CASSPSTGQVYGYTF.

This clonotype was seen at least ten times. J is TRBJ2-3 and V is TRBV5-1; TRBD2 is a possible D gene (6 bases). The germline V gene has CDR1 SGHRS and CDR2 YFSETQ. Trimming took 0 bases from V and 0 from J, leaving 11 bases between them. CDR3 length: 16 residues. CDR3 coding DNA: TGCGCCAGCAGCTTGGCCGGCGGGGCTAGCACAGATACGCAGTATTTT. Its protein is CASSLAGGASTDTQYF.

This clonotype has at least ten counts. CDR3 sequence (DNA): TGTGCCAGCAGCTTTCCCAGCCAAGAGACCCAGTACTTC. Protein sequence: CASSFPSQETQYF. The J gene is TRBJ2-5, the V gene TRBV5-5; D is ambiguous. The germline V gene has CDR1 SGHKS and CDR2 YYEKEE (reference sequence). V lost 2 bases and J 1 base, leaving 6 bases between the germline ends. The CDR3 is 13 amino acids. Based on the CDR3 plus reference TRBV5-5 and TRBJ2-5, the full variable domain is DAGVTQSPTHLIKTRGQQVTLRCSPISGHKSVSWYQQVLGQGPQFIFQYYEKEERGRGNFPDRFSARQFPNYSSELNVNALLLGDSALYLCASSFPSQETQYFGPGTRLLVL.

The chain recombines TRBV7-9 with TRBJ2-1; D possibly uses TRBD1 or TRBD2 (5 bases each). Germline V gene data show CDR1 as SEHNR and CDR2 as FQNEAQ (reference sequence). The CDR3 covers 15 residues. The V gene lost 3 bases and the J gene lost 8 bases, with 17 bases spanning the gap. CDR3 DNA sequence: TGTGCCAGCAGCTTTTCTACTATGGGGGTATATGAGCAGTTCTTC. This encodes CASSFSTMGVYEQFF. Based on the CDR3 plus reference TRBV7-9 and TRBJ2-1, the full variable domain is DTGVSQNPRHKITKRGQNVTFRCDPISEHNRLYWYRQTLGQGPEFLTYFQNEAQLEKSRLLSDRFSAERPKGSFSTLEIQRTEQGDSAMYLCASSFSTMGVYEQFFGPGTRLTVL.

The genes are TRBV20-1 and TRBJ2-7; 15 bases match TRBD2. Trimming removed 0 bases from V and 5 bases from J; junction bases left unmatched: 5. The CDR3 sequence is 16 residues long. Germline values: CDR1 DFQATT, CDR2 SNEGSKA (reference sequence). DNA of the CDR3: TGCAGTGCTAGAGAACATGGACTAGCGGGAGGGGACGAGCAGTACTTC. Its translation: CSAREHGLAGGDEQYF.

This clonotype was counted ten times or more. This rearrangement joins TRBV10-3 to TRBJ2-7; 13 bases match TRBD2. V was clipped by 3 bases and J by 5 bases; unmatched bases: 7. This CDR3 spans 16 amino acids. Germline V gene data show CDR1 as ENHRY and CDR2 as SYGVKD. This CDR3 is CAISDRTSGSIDEQYF. The CDR3 DNA is TGTGCCATCAGTGATCGGACTAGCGGGAGCATCGACGAGCAGTACTTC.

This clonotype was seen many times. In nucleotides, the CDR3 is TGTGCCAGCAGCACTCACGGACAGGAGTGGGCCTTAATCTACGAGCAGTACTTC. Translated, it gives CASSTHGQEWALIYEQYF. The chain uses TRBV21-1 and TRBJ2-7; no DNA check was done on the table's D call, TRBD1. TRBV21-1 is recorded as a pseudogene. The CDR3 spans 18 residues.

This clonotype was counted at least ten times. The V and J genes are TRBV12-3 or TRBV12-4 and TRBJ2-7; weak D call: TRBD2 (5 bases). Trimming removed 5 bases at V and 2 bases at J, with 10 bases between. This CDR3 has 13 amino acids. The DNA for the CDR3 is TGTGCCAGCAGTCCGGGAAACCCCTACGAGCAGTACTTC. This sequence encodes CASSPGNPYEQYF.

This clonotype was counted ten times or more. The chain employs TRBV7-2 and TRBJ2-7, with a possible D match to TRBD1 (6 bases). Deletions cut 1 base from V and 2 bases from J, with 12 bases between. The CDR3 loop spans 15 amino acids. Germline assignment: CDR1 SGHTA and CDR2 FQGNSA. The chain's CDR3 is CASSLGFWGPYEQYF. The DNA for the CDR3 is TGTGCCAGCAGCTTAGGCTTCTGGGGGCCCTACGAGCAGTACTTC. Based on the CDR3 plus reference TRBV7-2 and TRBJ2-7, the full variable domain is GAGVSQSPSNKVTEKGKDVELRCDPISGHTALYWYRQSLGQGLEFLIYFQGNSAPDKSGLPSDRFSAERTGGSVSTLTIQRTQQEDSAVYLCASSLGFWGPYEQYFGPGTRLTVT.

This clonotype appeared many times. This chain uses TRBV9 with TRBJ1-1, with D possibly being TRBD1 (5 bases). The CDR3 loop spans 12 amino acids. Deletions cut 2 bases from V and 4 bases from J, with 6 bases between. Germline CDR1 reads SGDLS; CDR2 reads YYNGEE. CDR3 amino acids: CASSVGGTEAFF. DNA of the CDR3: TGTGCCAGCAGCGTGGGGGGCACTGAAGCTTTCTTT.

This clonotype appeared many times. V gene TRBV7-9 combines with J gene TRBJ2-1, with TRBD2 matching 10 bases. V shed 4 bases and J 9 bases; nucleotides not matched to a gene: 15. Germline V gene data show CDR1 as SEHNR and CDR2 as FQNEAQ (reference sequence). CDR3 length: 17 residues. In nucleotides, the CDR3 is TGTGCCAGCAGCTATCTCCCGGGTTTAGCGGGAGGATTTGAGCAGTTCTTC. Translated: CASSYLPGLAGGFEQFF.

This clonotype has a count of ten or more. The chain recombines TRBV20-1 with TRBJ2-5, with 7 positions matching TRBD1. V dropped 6 bases and J dropped 4; count of bases not matched to a gene: 2. The germline V gene encodes CDR1 DFQATT and CDR2 SNEGSKA (reference sequence). This CDR3 region has 11 residues. The DNA of the CDR3 is TGCAGTGCCCCAGGGGGAGAGACCCAGTACTTC. Its protein is CSAPGGETQYF.

This clonotype has just a few counts. This chain links TRBV5-4 with TRBJ2-2, with 8 positions matching TRBD1. The length of the CDR3 is 13 residues. Germline CDR1 is SGHNT and CDR2 is YYREEE (reference sequence). V lost 7 bases, J lost 6 bases, and 5 bases stayed unmatched. The CDR3 sequence: CASGIQGAGELFF. The CDR3 DNA reads as TGTGCCAGCGGCATACAGGGGGCCGGGGAGCTGTTTTTT.

This clonotype occurred many times. The chain recombines TRBV5-1 with TRBJ2-6; D not certain. Looked up from germline, CDR1 is SGHRS and CDR2 is YFSETQ. The CDR3 loop spans 16 amino acids. V lost 1 base and J lost 2, with 10 bases in between. The CDR3 loop is CASSLHDKAGANVLTF. The CDR3 nucleotides are TGCGCCAGCAGCTTGCATGACAAAGCTGGGGCCAACGTCCTGACTTTC. Drawing the rest from reference TRBV5-1 and TRBJ2-6, the complete variable domain is KAGVTQTPRYLIKTRGQQVTLSCSPISGHRSVSWYQQTPGQGLQFLFEYFSETQRNKGNFPGRFSGRQFSNSRSEMNVSTLELGDSALYLCASSLHDKAGANVLTFGAGSRLTVL.

This rearrangement joins TRBV11-2 to TRBJ2-7; tentative D call: TRBD2 (5 bases). The V gene's germline CDR1 is SGHAT and CDR2 FQNNGV. This CDR3 is 15 amino acids long. V lost 4 bases, J lost 1 base, and 14 bases lay in between. CDR3 DNA sequence: TGTGCCAGCAGCTATCACGGGATGATATCCTACGAGCAGTACTTC. It encodes CASSYHGMISYEQYF.

The chain links TRBV27 to TRBJ1-2; no clear D gene. V lost 3 bases and J lost 1, with 15 bases in between. The CDR3 has 16 amino acids. Germline CDR1 MNHEY, CDR2 SMNVEV (reference sequence). The CDR3 region is CASSFLRATINYGYTF. Here the CDR3 DNA reads TGTGCCAGCAGTTTTTTGAGGGCCACAATTAACTATGGCTACACCTTC.

There are a few counts of this clonotype. The chain uses TRBV24-1 and TRBJ2-6, with TRBD1 identical over 8 bases. CDR3 length: 16 residues. The germline V gene has CDR1 KGHDR and CDR2 SFDVKD. J gave up 0 bases and V 9 bases, and 6 bases lay outside the gene matches. The CDR3 coding sequence is TGTGCCACCGGTAAGACAGGGGACTCTGGGGCCAACGTCCTGACTTTC. It specifies CATGKTGDSGANVLTF.

This clonotype was detected ten times or more. The V call is TRBV28, the J call TRBJ1-1, with a possible D match to TRBD1 (5 bases). Trimming stripped 3 bases from V and 1 base from J, with 15 bases between. Germline V gene lookup returns CDR1 MDHEN and CDR2 SYDVKM. CDR3 size: 16 residues. CDR3 nucleotides: TGTGCCAGCAGTTTGGAACCCAGGGTGCAGAACACTGAAGCTTTCTTT. This sequence encodes CASSLEPRVQNTEAFF.

The J gene is TRBJ2-2, the V gene TRBV20-1; TRBD1 is a possible D gene (5 bases). Trimming pared 2 bases from V and 4 bases from J, leaving 8 bases between. The CDR3 runs to 13 residues. The germline CDR1 and CDR2 sequences are DFQATT and SNEGSKA (reference sequence). This CDR3 reads CSARQGTTGELFF. The CDR3, as DNA: TGCAGTGCTAGACAGGGTACCACCGGGGAGCTGTTTTTT.